The sequence of this T cell receptor (beta chain) was determined in a study of tumor-infiltrating lymphocytes in localized non-small cell lung cancer. Study information: Several tumor histologies, both smoking statuses, and some post-neoadjuvant chemotherapy samples were included. Study observations and caveats: Higher tumor T cell infiltration than in uninvolved lung was supported by TCRbeta sequencing. Different pieces of the same tissue were used for each assay.

With respect to this clone: Its matching antigen is unknown.

Data came from immunoSEQ multiplex PCR; TCRdb stores just in-frame clones and leaves some out. Of 20,000 to 25,000 clones detected, roughly three fifths appear once; the ten largest clones hold under 6.5%. CDR1 and CDR2 (germline): SGHVS, FNYEAQ. The CDR3 covers 19 residues. The V and J ends lost 5 bases and 4 bases respectively, with 30 bases between them. V and J are TRBV7-6 and TRBJ2-7, with D maybe TRBD2 (5 bases). Sequencing was done on a sample of lung tumor tissue. The clonotype was recovered from a human donor with non-small cell lung cancer. The CDR3 protein is CASSPAPGQEAPKAYEQYF. As DNA, the CDR3 is TGTGCCAGCAGCCCCGCCCCCGGTCAGGAGGCCCCAAAGGCTTACGAGCAGTACTTC.